This T cell receptor (beta chain) came from a study of Ad26.COV2.S vaccination and SARS-CoV-2 variants. Study-level background: Into the muscle, Ad26.COV2.S was dosed once or twice, 56 days apart.

This sample's treatment: around 19 received Ad26.COV2.S at low or high dose, single or two shots; 5 received placebo; per-sample allocation not given. On day 63 after the first injection, vaccine and placebo recipients gave samples. This adult donor, from Boston, was 18-55 years old. TCRdb's copy holds only in-frame clones and misses some; the assay was immunoSEQ multiplex PCR. Of 350,000 to 500,000 clones in the sample, around 90% were seen once. This CDR3 region has 12 residues. Trimming shortened V by 5 bases and J by 7 bases, and 9 bases separated the two germline ends. The V gene's germline CDR1 is SGHVS and CDR2 FQNEAQ.

V usage is TRBV7-8 and J usage is TRBJ2-1, with D tentatively TRBD2 (6 bases). Sequencing used peripheral blood, obtained in a trial of Ad26.COV2.S vaccine versus placebo. This receptor was obtained from a person aged 18-60 years who received the Ad26.COV2.S COVID-19 vaccine or a placebo. The CDR3 is CASSMTRNEQFF. The CDR3, as DNA: TGTGCCAGCAGCATGACTAGAAATGAGCAGTTCTTC.